The clone carrying this T cell receptor beta chain has ten or more counts. Its antigen remains unidentified. TCRdb re-derived calls from the 5' RACE reads in MiXCR, one entry per CDR3 protein. The sample has about 100,000 distinct CDR3 sequences, under 6.5% seen once. This sample is drawn from a study of identical twins. Findings of the study overall: Instead of following the same donors, the conclusions were based on cross-sectional statistical analysis. Insertion counts were lower in abundant cord blood beta clonotypes, a trend that memory repertoires did not show.

This CDR3 comprises 12 residues. The V and J ends lost 3 bases and 7 bases respectively, with 7 bases between them. Germline CDR1 MRHNA, CDR2 SNTAGT. Every one of the donors was a healthy Caucasian. This chain links TRBV6-4 with TRBJ2-1; no definite D call. The sequencing sample was made of memory T cells sorted from blood. This clonotype was obtained from a woman aged 45-65 years in good health. CDR3 sequence reads: CASSDLANEQFF. CDR3 DNA sequence: TGTGCCAGCAGTGATTTAGCTAATGAGCAGTTCTTC.